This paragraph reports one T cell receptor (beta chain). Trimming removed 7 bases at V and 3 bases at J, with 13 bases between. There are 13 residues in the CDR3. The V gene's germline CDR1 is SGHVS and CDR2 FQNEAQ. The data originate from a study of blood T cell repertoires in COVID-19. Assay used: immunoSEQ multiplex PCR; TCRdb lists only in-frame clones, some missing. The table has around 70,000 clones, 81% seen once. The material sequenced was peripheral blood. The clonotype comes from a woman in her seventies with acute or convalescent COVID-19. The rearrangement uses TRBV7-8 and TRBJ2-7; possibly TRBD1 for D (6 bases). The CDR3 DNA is TGTGCCAGCAACCAGGACAGCCTCTACGAGCAGTACTTC. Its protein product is CASNQDSLYEQYF.